What follows are 8 T cell receptor beta chains derived from one specimen sequenced in a study of T cells after yellow fever vaccination. TCRdb itself ran the 5' RACE reads through MiXCR, one entry per CDR3 protein. The data show more than 300,000 distinct CDR3 sequences, with roughly a tenth seen just once and 3% to 3.5% held by the top ten. Source: CD4+ T cells sorted from PBMCs, taken 45 days after the yellow fever booster vaccination. Receptors originate from a man aged 18 to 29 who received the YFV17D yellow fever vaccine.

This clonotype was seen repeatedly, ten times or more. V is TRBV5-1 and J is TRBJ2-1; D might be TRBD2 (5 bases). CDR3 size: 15 residues. Germline V gene lookup returns CDR1 SGHRS and CDR2 YFSETQ. V shed 1 base and J shed 7 bases, with 15 bases lying between them. This chain's CDR3 is CASSLLPTRRNEQFF. The CDR3 DNA sequence: TGCGCCAGCAGCTTGCTCCCGACCCGGAGGAATGAGCAGTTCTTC.

This chain uses TRBV4-2 with TRBJ1-5; tentative D call: TRBD1 (6 bases). CDR1 LGHNA and CDR2 YNFKEQ come from the germline V gene. This CDR3 contains 16 residues. The V end lost 4 bases, the J end lost 3 bases, and 16 bases lay between the germline ends. The DNA for the CDR3 is TGTGCCAGCAGCCGCGAAGGGGGAGAAGACAATCAGCCCCAGCATTTT. It is translated as CASSREGGEDNQPQHF.

The table lists this clonotype with many counts. The chain employs TRBV7-2 and TRBJ1-1, with unresolved D. The V gene's germline CDR1 is SGHTA and CDR2 FQGNSA. The CDR3 is 13 residues long. V was cut by 4 bases and J by 0 bases, with 6 bases left in between. The chain's CDR3 is CASSSIMNTEAFF. CDR3 in DNA: TGTGCCAGCAGCTCTATCATGAACACTGAAGCTTTCTTT.

This clonotype was seen only a few times. V gene TRBV5-1 combines with J gene TRBJ1-2; 9 bases are shared with TRBD1. The germline V gene has CDR1 SGHRS and CDR2 YFSETQ. V dropped 0 bases and J dropped 7; count of bases not matched to a gene: 1. This CDR3 is built from 13 residues. The CDR3 loop reads CASSLGTGVGYTF. DNA for the CDR3: TGCGCCAGCAGCTTGGGGACAGGGGTTGGCTACACCTTC.

Only a few counts were recorded for this clonotype. The V and J genes are TRBV29-1 and TRBJ2-5; D uncertain. Germline V gene data show CDR1 as SQVTM and CDR2 as ANQGSEA. Trimming removed 1 base at V and 5 bases at J, with 5 bases between. The CDR3 loop spans 11 amino acids. The chain's CDR3 is CSVEGSETQYF. CDR3 coding DNA: TGCAGCGTTGAAGGGTCGGAGACCCAGTACTTC.

This clonotype was recorded only once. The gene calls are TRBV7-3 and TRBJ1-6; TRBD1 aligns across 10 bases. Germline values: CDR1 SGHTA, CDR2 FQGTGA. J was trimmed by 13 bases and V by 5 bases; bases with no gene match: 2. This CDR3 is built from 12 residues. The CDR3 DNA follows: TGTGCCAGCAGCCCGGACAGGGGGCCCCTCCACTTT. It translates to CASSPDRGPLHF.

The gene calls are TRBV28 and TRBJ2-7; TRBD1 agrees at 7 bases. The CDR3 is 14 amino acids. CDR1 is MDHEN, CDR2 SYDVKM, per germline. V was clipped by 6 bases and J by 0 bases; unmatched bases: 5. The CDR3 is CASSTGQASYEQYV. For the CDR3, the DNA is TGTGCCAGCAGCACCGGACAGGCCTCCTACGAGCAGTACGTC.

The chain carries TRBV6-2 or TRBV6-3 and TRBJ2-2, with 8 nucleotides matching TRBD2. Trimming at V came to 6 bases and at J to 1 base, leaving 10 bases not matched to a gene. CDR1 and CDR2 (germline): MNHEY, SVGEGT. The CDR3 is 17 residues long. The CDR3 nucleotides read TGTGCCAGCAGCCCACGGGCGGGGGGTATGAACACCGGGGAGCTGTTTTTT. This encodes CASSPRAGGMNTGELFF.